Listed here are 30 T cell receptor beta chains from one sample, sequenced in a study of blood T cell repertoires in COVID-19. TCRdb keeps only in-frame clones here, not all; method: immunoSEQ multiplex PCR. Of approximately 250,000 clones listed, 75% to 90% were seen once; the top ten hold 2% to 2.5%. The sample taken for sequencing was peripheral blood. The receptor set was obtained from a man aged 25-45 years who had recovered from COVID-19.

This clone was detected a few times. The genes are TRBV9 and TRBJ1-5, with 7 bases matching TRBD1. The CDR3 consists of 15 residues. The V segment lost 4 bases and the J segment 4 bases; nucleotides outside the gene matches: 8. Germline V gene data show CDR1 as SGDLS and CDR2 as YYNGEE. This chain's CDR3 is CASSIEGQPNQPQHF. CDR3 bases: TGTGCCAGCAGCATCGAGGGACAGCCGAATCAGCCCCAGCATTTT. Together with reference TRBV9 and TRBJ1-5, the CDR3 gives the full variable domain: DSGVTQTPKHLITATGQRVTLRCSPRSGDLSVYWYQQSLDQGLQFLIQYYNGEERAKGNILERFSAQQFPDLHSELNLSSLELGDSALYFCASSIEGQPNQPQHFGDGTRLSIL.

This clone was detected a few times. As DNA, the CDR3 is TGCGCCAGCAGGTACGGAGGGGCAGATCAGCCCCAGCATTTT. Translating it yields CASRYGGADQPQHF. The chain uses TRBV10-2 and TRBJ1-5; TRBD1 might be the D (5 bases). The length of the CDR3 is 14 residues. Germline assignment: CDR1 WSHSY and CDR2 SAAADI. V lost 6 bases, J lost 5 bases, and 14 bases lay in between.

This chain uses TRBV6-5 with TRBJ2-5; D might be TRBD1 (5 bases). Per germline, CDR1 MNHEY and CDR2 SVGAGI. V lost 5 bases to trimming and J lost 1 base, with 8 bases between them. CDR3 length: 13 residues. CDR3 amino acids: CASSRTFQETQYF. DNA of the CDR3: TGTGCCAGCAGTAGGACATTCCAAGAGACCCAGTACTTC.

The chain joins TRBV9 to TRBJ1-2; 8 nucleotides line up with TRBD1. With 0 bases clipped from V and 5 bases from J, the junction kept 6 bases outside the gene matches. Per germline, CDR1 SGDLS and CDR2 YYNGEE. This CDR3 has 15 residues. The CDR3: CASSVGDRGYYGYTF. Here the CDR3 DNA reads TGTGCCAGCAGCGTAGGAGACAGGGGCTATTATGGCTACACCTTC.

CDR3 coding DNA: TGTGCCAGCAGCGGGGGGGGAATTCAGGCGTACGAGCAGTACTTC. This gives the protein CASSGGGIQAYEQYF. The gene calls are TRBV2 and TRBJ2-7, with TRBD2 matching over 8 bases. This CDR3 has 15 amino acids. Per germline, CDR1 SNHLY and CDR2 FYNNEI. The junction had 11 bases not matched to a gene; V was cut back by 6 bases and J by 4 bases.

The rearrangement uses TRBV2 and TRBJ1-1; a possible D gene is TRBD1 (6 bases). Germline assignment: CDR1 SNHLY and CDR2 FYNNEI. Between the trimmed V and J ends, which lost 7 bases and 3 bases, there was a span of 15 bases. This CDR3 spans 14 amino acids. The CDR3 DNA reads TGTGCCAGCAAGATCAGGGGATGGGACACTGAAGCTTTCTTT. Amino acids: CASKIRGWDTEAFF.

This chain's CDR3 is CASSEARRGGNSPLHF. The CDR3 DNA follows: TGTGCCAGCAGTGAAGCGCGCAGGGGTGGGAATTCACCCCTCCACTTT. The genes are TRBV2 and TRBJ1-6; a weak D match, TRBD1 (6 bases). V was pared by 0 bases and J by 7 bases, with 13 bases between. The CDR3 consists of 16 residues. The V gene's germline CDR1 is SNHLY and CDR2 FYNNEI. Drawing the rest from reference TRBV2 and TRBJ1-6, the complete variable domain is EPEVTQTPSHQVTQMGQEVILRCVPISNHLYFYWYRQILGQKVEFLVSFYNNEISEKSEIFDDQFSVERPDGSNFTLKIRSTKLEDSAMYFCASSEARRGGNSPLHFGNGTRLTVT.

This sequence joins TRBV12-5 and TRBJ2-5; TRBD1 aligns across 9 bases. Unmatched junction bases numbered 3, after V lost 6 bases and J lost 4 bases. Germline CDR1 and CDR2: LGHNT and FRNRAP. The CDR3 runs to 13 residues. CDR3 coding DNA: TGTGCTAGTGGCCCGGACAGGGGAGAGACCCAGTACTTC. This gives the protein CASGPDRGETQYF.

This chain connects TRBV28 to TRBJ1-2, with 7 bases identical to TRBD1. The V gene end was trimmed by 6 bases and the J gene end by 6 bases; junction bases not matched to a gene: 10. Germline CDR1 MDHEN, CDR2 SYDVKM. The CDR3 extends over 14 amino acids. The CDR3 loop reads CASRAGQLMDGYTF. The DNA of the CDR3 is TGTGCCAGCAGGGCGGGACAGCTAATGGATGGCTACACCTTC.

The J gene is TRBJ1-1, the V gene TRBV5-4, with unresolved D. The germline V and J ends were trimmed by 0 bases and 10 bases, with 10 bases remaining between them. CDR1 SGHNT and CDR2 YYREEE come from the germline V gene (reference sequence). The CDR3 contains 12 residues. CDR3 region: CASSLGISGAFF. CDR3 bases: TGTGCCAGCAGCTTGGGGATATCAGGAGCTTTCTTT.

The chain combines TRBV6-6 with TRBJ1-3; possibly TRBD1 for D (5 bases). Trimming removed 2 bases from V and 0 bases from J, with 11 bases in between. This CDR3 region has 16 residues. Germline values: CDR1 MNHNY, CDR2 SVGAGI (reference sequence). The CDR3 spells CASSYGGISSGNTIYF. Here the CDR3 DNA reads TGTGCCAGCAGTTACGGGGGGATCTCCTCTGGAAACACCATATATTTT.

The chain uses TRBV19 and TRBJ1-2; 7 nucleotides match TRBD1. Unmatched junction bases numbered 15, after V lost 6 bases and J lost 5 bases. The CDR3 extends over 16 amino acids. CDR1 LNHDA and CDR2 SQIVND come from the germline V gene (reference sequence). CDR3 region: CASSQTGFSSHYGYTF. Written as DNA, the CDR3 is TGTGCCAGTAGCCAGACAGGGTTCTCGTCACATTATGGCTACACCTTC.

This chain links TRBV7-9 with TRBJ1-5; TRBD1 agrees at 8 bases. Trimming removed 4 bases from V and 4 bases from J; junction bases left unmatched: 3. The CDR3 consists of 14 residues. Per germline, CDR1 SEHNR and CDR2 FQNEAQ (reference sequence). CDR3 loop: CASSWGQANQPQHF. CDR3 in DNA: TGTGCCAGCAGCTGGGGACAGGCAAATCAGCCCCAGCATTTT.

The CDR3 DNA reads TGTGCCAGCAGGGTATACAGGGGCGGCACTGAAGCTTTCTTT. Translation gives CASRVYRGGTEAFF. The J gene is TRBJ1-1, the V gene TRBV2, with 7 bases fitting TRBD1. J lost 4 bases, V lost 6 bases, and 8 bases had no gene match. This CDR3 is built from 14 residues. CDR1 and CDR2 from the germline V gene are SNHLY and FYNNEI.

This chain joins TRBV4-1 and TRBJ2-1; 7 bases line up with TRBD1. The germline CDR1 and CDR2 sequences are MGHRA and YSYEKL. The CDR3 is made up of 16 amino acids. Trimming cost V 4 bases and J 0 bases; bases outside gene matches: 6. Written as DNA, the CDR3 is TGCGCCAGCAGCCGGGGACAGTTTAGCTCCTACAATGAGCAGTTCTTC. Its protein is CASSRGQFSSYNEQFF.

This clone has a single count. This chain connects TRBV3-1 (or the pseudogene TRBV3-2) to TRBJ1-2, with 8 bases fitting TRBD1. V lost 3 bases and J lost 2; bases outside the gene matches: 2. The CDR3 is 14 amino acids. Germline V CDR1 and CDR2: LGHDT, YNNKEL (reference sequence). The DNA of the CDR3 is TGTGCCAGCAGCCAGGGACAGGAGAACTATGGCTACACCTTC. As protein: CASSQGQENYGYTF.

The chain has TRBV10-3 and TRBJ2-7; 10 bases are a match to TRBD1. CDR3 length equals 14 residues. J lost 5 bases, V lost 10 bases, and 11 bases had no gene match. Germline CDR1 is ENHRY and CDR2 is SYGVKD. CDR3 coding DNA: TGTGCCACTAGCCCCGGGACAGGGGTTAACGAGCAGTACTTC. Translating it yields CATSPGTGVNEQYF.

The genes are TRBV19 and TRBJ1-6, with TRBD1 as a possible D gene (5 bases). This CDR3 region has 18 residues. CDR1 and CDR2 (germline): LNHDA, SQIVND (reference sequence). V shed 5 bases and J shed 4 bases, with 21 bases lying between them. DNA of the CDR3: TGTGCCAGTAGTGCCCACTTGACAGTCGGATTGTATAATTCACCCCTCCACTTT. Protein: CASSAHLTVGLYNSPLHF.

The V and J genes are TRBV19 and TRBJ2-7; 8 bases fit TRBD1. The germline CDR1 and CDR2 sequences are LNHDA and SQIVND (reference sequence). Trimming removed 3 bases from V and 2 bases from J; junction bases left unmatched: 9. This CDR3 region has 16 residues. DNA of the CDR3: TGTGCCAGTAGTATCGTCTCCGGGACAGGACCCTACGAGCAGTACTTC. As protein: CASSIVSGTGPYEQYF.

The chain recombines TRBV18 with TRBJ2-3, with TRBD2 identical over 13 bases. The CDR3 totals 18 residues. Trimming cost V 1 base and J 3 bases; bases outside gene matches: 7. Germline CDR1 KGHSH, CDR2 LQKENI. CDR3 sequence: CASSPRYLLAGGTDTQYF. For the CDR3, the DNA is TGTGCCAGCTCACCACGATATCTACTAGCGGGGGGGACAGATACGCAGTATTTT. Based on the CDR3 plus reference TRBV18 and TRBJ2-3, the full variable domain is NAGVMQNPRHLVRRRGQEARLRCSPMKGHSHVYWYRQLPEEGLKFMVYLQKENIIDESGMPKERFSAEFPKEGPSILRIQQVVRGDSAAYFCASSPRYLLAGGTDTQYFGPGTRLTVL.

The chain is built from TRBV24-1 and TRBJ1-2; D gene ambiguous. The V end lost 3 bases, the J end lost 6 bases, and 4 bases lay between the germline ends. The CDR3 consists of 11 residues. The germline gives CDR1 KGHDR, CDR2 SFDVKD. DNA of the CDR3: TGTGCCACCAGTGATCTTGATGGCTACACCTTC. This translates into CATSDLDGYTF.

In DNA form, the CDR3 reads TGTGCCAGCAGCCTGGGGAGCGGGACTAGTCTTAAAAACATTCAGTACTTC. It is translated as CASSLGSGTSLKNIQYF. This sequence joins TRBV5-4 and TRBJ2-4; 8 bases align to TRBD2. The V and J ends lost 4 bases and 4 bases, in that order; junction bases with no gene match: 13. This CDR3 spans 17 amino acids. In germline, CDR1 is SGHNT, CDR2 YYREEE (reference sequence).

This clone was observed once. This sequence joins TRBV6-6 and TRBJ1-1; 7 bases line up with TRBD1. Germline CDR1 reads MNHNY; CDR2 reads SVGAGI (reference sequence). The length of the CDR3 is 14 residues. V lost 7 bases to trimming and J lost 3 bases; unmatched junction nucleotides: 8. The CDR3 DNA follows: TGTGCCAGCACCCGAGACAGGGTGGACACTGAAGCTTTCTTT. This translates into CASTRDRVDTEAFF.

The chain employs TRBV19 and TRBJ2-5, with 7 bases matching TRBD2. The CDR3 loop spans 14 amino acids. From germline, CDR1 is LNHDA and CDR2 SQIVND (reference sequence). After removal of 4 bases from V and 5 bases from J, the junction contained 7 bases not matched to a gene. The CDR3 here is CASSRTREAETQYF. CDR3 DNA sequence: TGTGCCAGTAGTAGGACACGGGAGGCGGAGACCCAGTACTTC.

The V call is TRBV14, the J call TRBJ2-2; 9 nucleotides match TRBD1. Germline loops: CDR1 SGHDN, CDR2 FVKESK. This CDR3 comprises 15 residues. Unmatched junction bases numbered 4, after V lost 6 bases and J lost 2 bases. The chain's CDR3 is CASREDRGNTGELFF. In DNA form, the CDR3 reads TGTGCCAGCAGAGAGGACAGGGGAAACACCGGGGAGCTGTTTTTT.

Notes on this clone: This specimen includes other DNA sequences encoding the same CDR3. The rearrangement links TRBV6-5 to TRBJ1-5; D perhaps matches TRBD1 (6 bases). Germline CDR1 is MNHEY and CDR2 is SVGAGI. The CDR3 totals 15 residues. V was clipped by 6 bases and J by 1 base, with 13 bases between them. The CDR3 bases are TGTGCCAGCAGACCCAGGGGTCCAAGCAATCAGCCCCAGCATTTT. This sequence encodes CASRPRGPSNQPQHF.

In its sample, this clone was seen once. The chain employs TRBV3-1 (or the pseudogene TRBV3-2) and TRBJ2-2, with D possibly matching TRBD2 (6 bases). Germline V gives CDR1 LGHDT, CDR2 YNNKEL (reference sequence). Trimming shortened V by 0 bases and J by 2 bases, and 10 bases separated the two germline ends. The CDR3 is made up of 16 amino acids. In DNA form, the CDR3 reads TGTGCCAGCAGCCAAGATGGAGGGATAAACACCGGGGAGCTGTTTTTT. Translating gives CASSQDGGINTGELFF.

CDR3 region: CAWSVRGGASAFF. CDR3 bases: TGTGCCTGGAGTGTGAGAGGGGGAGCGTCGGCTTTCTTT. The V and J genes are TRBV30 and TRBJ1-1; perhaps TRBD1 as D (6 bases). V lost 0 bases and J 11 bases, leaving 16 bases between the germline ends. Germline CDR1 GTSNPN, CDR2 SVGIG (reference sequence). This CDR3 comprises 13 residues. The whole variable domain, filled in from reference TRBV30 and TRBJ1-1, reads SQTIHQWPATLVQPVGSPLSLECTVEGTSNPNLYWYRQAAGRGLQLLFYSVGIGQISSEVPQNLSASRPQDRQFILSSKKLLLSDSGFYLCAWSVRGGASAFFGQGTRLTVV.

V usage is TRBV18 and J usage is TRBJ2-3, with TRBD2 identical over 15 bases. Germline assignment: CDR1 KGHSH and CDR2 LQKENI. This CDR3 has 16 residues. V lost 3 bases, J lost 4 bases, and 2 bases stayed unmatched. CDR3 protein: CASSPGLAGGADTQYF. The CDR3 nucleotides are TGTGCCAGCTCACCGGGACTAGCGGGGGGAGCAGATACGCAGTATTTT.

The CDR3 spells CASKGPGAGGYTF. The CDR3 DNA reads as TGTGCCAGCAAGGGTCCAGGGGCCGGTGGCTACACCTTC. The chain is built from TRBV25-1 and TRBJ1-2; TRBD1 might be the D (6 bases). The CDR3 runs to 13 residues. Trimming removed 7 bases at V and 7 bases at J, with 16 bases between. Germline V gene data show CDR1 as MGHDK and CDR2 as SYGVNS.